Listed below are T cell receptor beta chains from one sample, sequenced in a study of T cell changes during pregnancy in multiple sclerosis. Assay used: immunoSEQ multiplex PCR; TCRdb lists only in-frame clones, some missing. The sample has approximately 83,000 clones, approximately 94% seen once; the top ten hold roughly 2.4%. Material: peripheral blood, obtained in the third trimester of pregnancy. These receptors came from a female donor with multiple sclerosis, enrolled in a pregnancy study. CDR3s include the opening cysteine and the closing phenylalanine or tryptophan. The D gene is left open where the match is weak.

.	TRBV5-4	TRBJ1-1	CASSSSGRHTEAFF
.	TRBV19	TRBJ2-7	CASSYSDTSSEQYF
TRBD2	TRBV11-3	TRBJ2-7	CASSRTSGSLGEQYF
TRBD1	TRBV9	TRBJ1-3	CASSVYDRASSGNTIYF
.	TRBV5-1	TRBJ2-7	CASSDSGELYEQYF
.	TRBV25-1	TRBJ1-1	CASSDRGKAEAFF
.	TRBV7-8	TRBJ2-3	CASSTDRDTQYF
TRBD1	TRBV11-3	TRBJ2-3	CASSLGTGGGADTQYF
.	TRBV16	TRBJ2-6	CASSRGGGSSGANVLTF
TRBD2	TRBV5-1	TRBJ2-3	CASSPGLAGGVGPTDTQYF
.	TRBV10-1	TRBJ2-7	CASSESIGRCRGFLLSHGEQYF
TRBD2	TRBV7-2	TRBJ2-3	CASSQTSDITDTQYF
.	TRBV5-6	TRBJ2-7	CASSLGVGGRVYEQYF
.	TRBV5-5	TRBJ1-1	CASSLRDMNTEAFF
TRBD2	TRBV11-2	TRBJ2-3	CASSLVLAGGATDTQYF